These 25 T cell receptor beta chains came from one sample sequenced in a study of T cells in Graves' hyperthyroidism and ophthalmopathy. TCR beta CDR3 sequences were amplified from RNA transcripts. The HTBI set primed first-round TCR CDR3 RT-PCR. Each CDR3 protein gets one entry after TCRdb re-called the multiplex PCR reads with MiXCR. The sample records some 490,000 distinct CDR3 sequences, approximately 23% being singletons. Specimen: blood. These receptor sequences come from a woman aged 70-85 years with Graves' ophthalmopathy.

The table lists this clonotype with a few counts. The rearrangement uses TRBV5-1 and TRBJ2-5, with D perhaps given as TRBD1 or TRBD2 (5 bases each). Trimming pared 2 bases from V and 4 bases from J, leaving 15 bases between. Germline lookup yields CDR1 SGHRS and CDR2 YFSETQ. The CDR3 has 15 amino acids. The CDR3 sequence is CASSLWAVGTETQYF. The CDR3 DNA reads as TGCGCCAGCAGCTTATGGGCTGTCGGGACAGAGACCCAGTACTTC.

The CDR3 is CSASHTGTGNQPQHF. In DNA, the CDR3 is TGCAGTGCTAGCCACACGGGGACAGGCAATCAGCCCCAGCATTTT. V usage is TRBV20-1 and J usage is TRBJ1-5; 7 positions match TRBD1. CDR3 size: 15 residues. Germline CDR1 is DFQATT and CDR2 is SNEGSKA (reference sequence). Trimming took 3 bases from V and 2 from J; bases not matched to a gene: 7.

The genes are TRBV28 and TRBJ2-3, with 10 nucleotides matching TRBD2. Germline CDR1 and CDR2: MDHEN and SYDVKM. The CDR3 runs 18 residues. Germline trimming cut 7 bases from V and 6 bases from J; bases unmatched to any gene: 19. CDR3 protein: CASIPGTSADLGWDTQYF. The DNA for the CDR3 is TGTGCCAGCATCCCGGGGACTAGCGCCGATTTAGGGTGGGATACGCAGTATTTT.

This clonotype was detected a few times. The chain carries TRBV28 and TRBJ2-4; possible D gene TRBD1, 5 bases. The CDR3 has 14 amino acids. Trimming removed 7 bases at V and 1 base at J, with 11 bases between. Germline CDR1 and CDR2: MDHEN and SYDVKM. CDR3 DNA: TGTGCCAGCAAAAGGGGCTTGGCCAAAAACATTCAGTACTTC. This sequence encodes CASKRGLAKNIQYF. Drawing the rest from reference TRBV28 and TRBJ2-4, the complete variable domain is DVKVTQSSRYLVKRTGEKVFLECVQDMDHENMFWYRQDPGLGLRLIYFSYDVKMKEKGDIPEGYSVSREKKERFSLILESASTNQTSMYLCASKRGLAKNIQYFGAGTRLSVL.

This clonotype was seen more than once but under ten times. The chain's CDR3 is CAISESNAGLWGKLFF. For the CDR3, the DNA is TGTGCCATCAGTGAGTCGAATGCAGGCCTATGGGGAAAACTGTTTTTT. The chain joins TRBV10-3 to TRBJ1-4, with D hard to call. Germline V CDR1 and CDR2: ENHRY, SYGVKD. Trimming shortened V by 0 bases and J by 10 bases, and 18 bases separated the two germline ends. This CDR3 contains 16 residues.

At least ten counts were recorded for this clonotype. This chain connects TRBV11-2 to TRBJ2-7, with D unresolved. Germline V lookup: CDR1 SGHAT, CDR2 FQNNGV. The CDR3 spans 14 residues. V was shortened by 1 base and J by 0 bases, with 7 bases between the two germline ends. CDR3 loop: CASSLGHGSYEQYF. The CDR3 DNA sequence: TGTGCCAGCAGCTTAGGGCACGGCTCCTACGAGCAGTACTTC.

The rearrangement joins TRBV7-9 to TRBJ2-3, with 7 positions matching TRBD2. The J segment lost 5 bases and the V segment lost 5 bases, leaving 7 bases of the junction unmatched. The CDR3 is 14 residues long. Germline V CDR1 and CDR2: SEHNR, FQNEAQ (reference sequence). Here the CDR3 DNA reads TGTGCCAGCAGCCCCGCGGTAGCGGGAGATACGCAGTATTTT. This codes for CASSPAVAGDTQYF.

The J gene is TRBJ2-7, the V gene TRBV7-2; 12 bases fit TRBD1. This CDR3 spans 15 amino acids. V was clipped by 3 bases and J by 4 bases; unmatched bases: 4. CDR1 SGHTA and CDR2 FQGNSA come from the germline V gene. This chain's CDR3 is CASSLGTGGAYEQYF. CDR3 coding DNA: TGTGCCAGCAGCTTGGGGACAGGGGGCGCGTACGAGCAGTACTTC.

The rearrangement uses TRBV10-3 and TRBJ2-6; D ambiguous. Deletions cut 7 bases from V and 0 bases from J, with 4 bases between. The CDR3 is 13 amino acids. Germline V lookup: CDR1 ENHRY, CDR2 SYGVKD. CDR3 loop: CAINPSGANVLTF. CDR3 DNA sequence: TGTGCCATCAATCCCTCTGGGGCCAACGTCCTGACTTTC.

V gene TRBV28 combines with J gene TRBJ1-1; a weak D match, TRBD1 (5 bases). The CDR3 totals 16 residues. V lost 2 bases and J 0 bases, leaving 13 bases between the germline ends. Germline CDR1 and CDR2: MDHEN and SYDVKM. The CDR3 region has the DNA TGTGCCAGCAGTTTACCAGGGTTTTTGGTGAACACTGAAGCTTTCTTT. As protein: CASSLPGFLVNTEAFF.

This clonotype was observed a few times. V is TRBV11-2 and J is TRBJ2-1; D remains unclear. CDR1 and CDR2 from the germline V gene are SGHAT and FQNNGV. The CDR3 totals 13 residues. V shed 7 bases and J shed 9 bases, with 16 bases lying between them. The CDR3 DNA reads TGTGCCAGCACCAAAGACCGGAACAGTGAGCAGTTCTTC. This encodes CASTKDRNSEQFF.

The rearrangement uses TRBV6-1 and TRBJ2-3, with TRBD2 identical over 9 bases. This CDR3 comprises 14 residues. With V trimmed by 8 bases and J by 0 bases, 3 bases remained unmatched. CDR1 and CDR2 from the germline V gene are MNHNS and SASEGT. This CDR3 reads CASRREGSTDTQYF. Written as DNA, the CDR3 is TGTGCCAGCCGGCGGGAGGGAAGCACAGATACGCAGTATTTT.

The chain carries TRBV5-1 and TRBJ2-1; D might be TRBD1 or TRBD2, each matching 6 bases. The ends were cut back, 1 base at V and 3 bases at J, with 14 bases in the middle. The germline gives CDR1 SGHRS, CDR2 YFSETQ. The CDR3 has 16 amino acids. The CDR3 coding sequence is TGCGCCAGCAGCTTGAAGGGGGGAGCCGGCTACAATGAGCAGTTCTTC. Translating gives CASSLKGGAGYNEQFF.

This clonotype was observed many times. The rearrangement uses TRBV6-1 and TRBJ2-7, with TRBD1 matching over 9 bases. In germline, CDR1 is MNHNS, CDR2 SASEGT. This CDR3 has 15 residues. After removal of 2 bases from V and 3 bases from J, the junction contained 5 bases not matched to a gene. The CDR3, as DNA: TGTGCCAGCAGTGAACTCGGGACAGGGTTCTACGAGCAGTACTTC. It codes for CASSELGTGFYEQYF.

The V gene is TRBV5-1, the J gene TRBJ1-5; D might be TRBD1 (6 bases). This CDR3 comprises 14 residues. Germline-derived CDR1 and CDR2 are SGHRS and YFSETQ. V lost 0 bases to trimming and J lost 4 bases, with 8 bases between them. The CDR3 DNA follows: TGCGCCAGCAGCTTGGGGGACACGAATCAGCCCCAGCATTTT. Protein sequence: CASSLGDTNQPQHF. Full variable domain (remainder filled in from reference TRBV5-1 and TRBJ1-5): KAGVTQTPRYLIKTRGQQVTLSCSPISGHRSVSWYQQTPGQGLQFLFEYFSETQRNKGNFPGRFSGRQFSNSRSEMNVSTLELGDSALYLCASSLGDTNQPQHFGDGTRLSIL.

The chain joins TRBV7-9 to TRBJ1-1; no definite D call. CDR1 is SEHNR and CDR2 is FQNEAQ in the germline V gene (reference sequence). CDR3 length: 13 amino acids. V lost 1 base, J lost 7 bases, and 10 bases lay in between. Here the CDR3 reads CASSLEVPVEAFF. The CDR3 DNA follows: TGTGCCAGCAGCTTAGAGGTACCAGTTGAAGCTTTCTTT.

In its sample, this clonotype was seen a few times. The CDR3 sequence: CSAGTGVGTEAFF. CDR3 bases: TGCAGTGCTGGGACAGGGGTCGGCACTGAAGCTTTCTTT. V usage is TRBV20-1 and J usage is TRBJ1-1; 10 bases align to TRBD1. V shed 5 bases, J shed 4 bases, and the junction held 4 bases outside the gene matches. Looked up from germline, CDR1 is DFQATT and CDR2 is SNEGSKA (reference sequence). The CDR3 loop spans 13 amino acids.

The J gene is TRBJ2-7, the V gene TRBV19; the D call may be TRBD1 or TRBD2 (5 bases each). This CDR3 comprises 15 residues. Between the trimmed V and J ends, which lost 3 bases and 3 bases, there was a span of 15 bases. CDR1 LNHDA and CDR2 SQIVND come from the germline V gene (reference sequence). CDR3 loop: CASSISGSAGYEQYF. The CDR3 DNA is TGTGCCAGTAGTATCTCAGGGAGCGCGGGCTACGAGCAGTACTTC. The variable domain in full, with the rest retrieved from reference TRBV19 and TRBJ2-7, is DGGITQSPKYLFRKEGQNVTLSCEQNLNHDAMYWYRQDPGQGLRLIYYSQIVNDFQKGDIAEGYSVSREKKESFPLTVTSAQKNPTAFYLCASSISGSAGYEQYFGPGTRLTVT.

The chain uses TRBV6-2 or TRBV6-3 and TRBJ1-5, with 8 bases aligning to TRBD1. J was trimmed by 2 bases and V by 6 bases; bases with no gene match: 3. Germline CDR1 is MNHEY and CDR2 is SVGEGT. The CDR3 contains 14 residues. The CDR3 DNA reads TGTGCCAGCAGCGACAGGGGTCGCAATCAGCCCCAGCATTTT. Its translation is CASSDRGRNQPQHF.

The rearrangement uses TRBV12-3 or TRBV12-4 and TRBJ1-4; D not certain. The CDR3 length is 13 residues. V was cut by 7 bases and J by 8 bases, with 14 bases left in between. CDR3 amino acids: CASKESLSEKLFF. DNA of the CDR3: TGTGCCAGCAAGGAGAGCCTTAGCGAAAAACTGTTTTTT.

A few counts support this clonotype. CDR3 bases: TGTGCCTGGGGACGGAACTACGAGCAGTACTTC. Translation: CAWGRNYEQYF. V usage is TRBV30 and J usage is TRBJ2-7, with D hard to call. V lost 5 bases, J lost 3 bases, and 8 bases lay in between. The CDR3 extends over 11 amino acids. Per germline, CDR1 GTSNPN and CDR2 SVGIG (reference sequence). The variable domain in full, with the rest retrieved from reference TRBV30 and TRBJ2-7, is SQTIHQWPATLVQPVGSPLSLECTVEGTSNPNLYWYRQAAGRGLQLLFYSVGIGQISSEVPQNLSASRPQDRQFILSSKKLLLSDSGFYLCAWGRNYEQYFGPGTRLTVT.

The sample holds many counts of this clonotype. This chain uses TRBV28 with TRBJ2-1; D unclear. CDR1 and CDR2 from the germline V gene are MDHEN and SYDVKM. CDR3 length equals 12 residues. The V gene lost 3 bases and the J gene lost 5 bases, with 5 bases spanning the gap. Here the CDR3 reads CASSFFDNEQFF. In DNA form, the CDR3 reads TGTGCCAGCAGTTTTTTTGACAATGAGCAGTTCTTC.

This CDR3 is CASSSSPGHPYEQYF. CDR3 DNA sequence: TGCGCCAGCAGCTCCTCCCCGGGACACCCCTACGAGCAGTACTTC. The chain joins TRBV5-1 to TRBJ2-7; the D gene is possibly TRBD1 (6 bases). The CDR3 covers 15 residues. CDR1 is SGHRS and CDR2 is YFSETQ in the germline V gene. Trimming took 3 bases from V and 2 from J, leaving 15 bases between them.

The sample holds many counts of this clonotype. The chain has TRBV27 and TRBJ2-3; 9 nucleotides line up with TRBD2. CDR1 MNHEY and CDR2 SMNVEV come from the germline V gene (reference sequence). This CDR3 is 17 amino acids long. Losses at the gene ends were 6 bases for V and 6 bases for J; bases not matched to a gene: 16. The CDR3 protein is CASRRGLGSGRGDTQYF. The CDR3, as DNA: TGTGCCAGCAGGAGGGGGCTTGGTAGCGGGAGAGGGGATACGCAGTATTTT.

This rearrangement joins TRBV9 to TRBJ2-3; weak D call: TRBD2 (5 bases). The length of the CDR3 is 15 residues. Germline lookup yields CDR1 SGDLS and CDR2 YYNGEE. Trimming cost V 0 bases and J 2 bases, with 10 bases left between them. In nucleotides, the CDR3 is TGTGCCAGCAGCGTAGTGGACTCCTACACAGATACGCAGTATTTT. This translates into CASSVVDSYTDTQYF.